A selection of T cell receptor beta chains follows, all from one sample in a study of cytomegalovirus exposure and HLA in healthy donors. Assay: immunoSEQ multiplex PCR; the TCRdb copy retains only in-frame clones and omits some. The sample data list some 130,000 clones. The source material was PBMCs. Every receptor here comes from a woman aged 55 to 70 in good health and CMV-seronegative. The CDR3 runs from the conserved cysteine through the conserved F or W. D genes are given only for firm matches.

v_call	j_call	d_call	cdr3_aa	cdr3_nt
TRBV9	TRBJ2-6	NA	CASSATGNGANVLTF	TGTGCCAGCAGCGCAACAGGAAACGGGGCCAACGTCCTGACTTTC
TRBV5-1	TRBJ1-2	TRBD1	CASSLGGQGVDYTF	TGCGCCAGCAGCTTGGGGGGACAGGGAGTGGACTACACCTTC
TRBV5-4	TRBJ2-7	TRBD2	CASSSKTSGEYEQYF	TGTGCCAGCAGCTCCAAGACTAGCGGGGAATACGAGCAGTACTTC
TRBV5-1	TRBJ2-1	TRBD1	CASSLQPGQPYNEQFF	TGCGCCAGCAGCCTACAACCGGGACAGCCTTACAATGAGCAGTTCTTC
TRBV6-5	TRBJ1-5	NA	CASSYSLDQPQHF	TGTGCCAGCAGTTACTCTTTAGATCAGCCCCAGCATTTT
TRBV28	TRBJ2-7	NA	CASSLSRVTAEQYF	TGTGCCAGCAGTTTATCCAGGGTGACCGCCGAGCAGTACTTC
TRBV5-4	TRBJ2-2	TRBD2	CASSRSGSTLNTGELFF	TGTGCCAGCAGCCGTAGCGGGAGTACATTAAACACCGGGGAGCTGTTTTTT
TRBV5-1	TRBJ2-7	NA	CASTRDDRYYEQYF	TGCGCCAGCACGCGAGACGACAGATACTACGAGCAGTACTTC
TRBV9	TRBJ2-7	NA	CASNGGDGHEQYF	TGTGCCAGCAACGGCGGGGACGGCCACGAGCAGTACTTC
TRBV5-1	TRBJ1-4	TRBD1	CASSPEGTDHIPPPYEKLFF	TGCGCCAGCAGCCCCGAAGGGACAGATCACATCCCCCCCCCGTATGAAAAACTGTTTTTT
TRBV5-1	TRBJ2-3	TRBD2	CASSLVGLAGLSTDTQYF	TGCGCCAGCAGCTTGGTGGGACTAGCGGGACTAAGCACAGATACGCAGTATTTT
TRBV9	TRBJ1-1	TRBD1	CASSARDRGQDTEAFF	TGTGCCAGCAGCGCTCGGGACAGGGGGCAGGACACTGAAGCTTTCTTT
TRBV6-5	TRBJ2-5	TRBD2	CASSWTSGRGGETQYF	TGTGCCAGCAGTTGGACTAGCGGGAGGGGTGGCGAGACCCAGTACTTC
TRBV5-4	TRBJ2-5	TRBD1	CASSNRDREETQYF	TGTGCCAGCAGCAACCGGGACAGGGAAGAGACCCAGTACTTC
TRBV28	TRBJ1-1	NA	CASSVTESNTEAFF	TGTGCCAGCAGTGTGACAGAAAGCAACACTGAAGCTTTCTTT
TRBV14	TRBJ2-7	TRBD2	CASSQVGGSSYEQYF	TGTGCCAGCAGCCAAGTGGGCGGGAGCTCCTACGAGCAGTACTTC
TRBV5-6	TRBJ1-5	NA	CASTIWGPSNQPQHF	TGTGCCAGCACCATATGGGGGCCAAGCAATCAGCCCCAGCATTTT
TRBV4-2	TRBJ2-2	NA	CASSQESDSNTGELFF	TGTGCCAGCAGCCAAGAATCGGACTCTAACACCGGGGAGCTGTTTTTT
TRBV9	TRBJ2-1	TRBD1	CASSETQGVGEQFF	TGTGCCAGCAGCGAGACTCAGGGGGTGGGTGAGCAGTTCTTC
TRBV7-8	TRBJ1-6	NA	CASSLGGGGGSPLHF	TGTGCCAGCAGCTTAGGGGGGGGAGGTGGATCACCCCTCCACTTT
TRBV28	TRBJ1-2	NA	CASSLAGGGYTF	TGTGCCAGCAGTTTAGCCGGGGGAGGCTACACCTTC
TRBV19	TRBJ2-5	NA	CASSLYLALQETQYF	TGTGCCAGTAGTCTCTACCTAGCGCTCCAAGAGACCCAGTACTTC
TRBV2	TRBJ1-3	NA	CASSGVGGNGNTIYF	TGTGCCAGCAGTGGGGTGGGGGGAAATGGAAACACCATATATTTT
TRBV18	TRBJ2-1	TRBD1	CASSLGTGTYNEQFF	TGTGCCAGCTCACTCGGGACAGGAACCTACAATGAGCAGTTCTTC
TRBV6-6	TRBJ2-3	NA	CASSSQRDTQYF	TGTGCCAGCAGCTCTCAGAGGGATACGCAGTATTTT
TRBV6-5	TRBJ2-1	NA	CASSYWRNNEQFF	TGTGCCAGCAGTTACTGGAGAAACAATGAGCAGTTCTTC
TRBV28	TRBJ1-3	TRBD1	CASSLDGTGAGNTIYF	TGTGCCAGCAGTTTAGACGGGACAGGGGCTGGAAACACCATATATTTT
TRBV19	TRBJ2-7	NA	CASSIGRTVSHEQYF	TGTGCCAGTAGTATAGGTCGGACAGTCAGCCACGAGCAGTACTTC
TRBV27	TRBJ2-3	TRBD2	CASRHGLAGSTDTQYF	TGTGCCAGCAGACACGGACTAGCGGGTAGCACAGATACGCAGTATTTT
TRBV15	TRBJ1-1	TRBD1	CATTRMGDRRWTEAFF	TGTGCCACCACCAGGATGGGGGACAGGCGTTGGACTGAAGCTTTCTTT
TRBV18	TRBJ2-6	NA	CASSPRDKGWSGANVLTF	TGTGCCAGCTCACCCCGGGACAAAGGGTGGTCTGGGGCCAACGTCCTGACTTTC
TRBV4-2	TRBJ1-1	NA	CASSEGFKQGNVAFF	TGTGCCAGCAGCGAAGGATTCAAACAGGGAAACGTCGCTTTCTTT
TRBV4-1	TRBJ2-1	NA	CASSQEIQRYNEQFF	TGCGCCAGCAGCCAAGAGATACAGCGGTACAATGAGCAGTTCTTC
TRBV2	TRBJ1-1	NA	CASRNRGNTEAFF	TGTGCCAGCAGAAACCGGGGGAACACTGAAGCTTTCTTT
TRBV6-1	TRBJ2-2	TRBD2	CASSVRETSGRAGELFF	TGTGCCAGCAGTGTGAGGGAGACTAGCGGGAGGGCCGGGGAGCTGTTTTTT
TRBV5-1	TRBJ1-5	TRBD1	CASSAGQGGNQPQHF	TGCGCCAGCAGCGCGGGACAGGGGGGCAATCAGCCCCAGCATTTT
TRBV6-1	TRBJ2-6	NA	CASSGTDGVNVLTF	TGTGCCAGCAGTGGGACAGACGGGGTCAACGTCCTGACTTTC
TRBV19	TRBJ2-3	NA	CASSIRQDTTDTQYF	TGTGCCAGTAGTATAAGACAGGACACCACAGATACGCAGTATTTT
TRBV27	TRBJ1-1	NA	CASSPQVGNTEAFF	TGTGCCAGCAGTCCCCAGGTGGGGAACACTGAAGCTTTCTTT
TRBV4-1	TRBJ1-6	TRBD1	CASTQTPRLPFGQGASPLHF	TGCGCCAGCACCCAAACCCCTCGGCTCCCTTTTGGACAGGGGGCCTCACCCCTCCACTTT
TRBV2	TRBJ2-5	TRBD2	CASREGLGGQETQYF	TGTGCCAGCAGGGAGGGACTAGGAGGCCAAGAGACCCAGTACTTC
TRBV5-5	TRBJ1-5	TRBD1	CASSPHGQGAEGFQPQHF	TGTGCCAGCAGCCCCCACGGACAGGGGGCGGAGGGGTTTCAGCCCCAGCATTTT
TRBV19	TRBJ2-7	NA	CASSPAEGAWEYF	TGTGCCAGTAGTCCAGCGGAGGGAGCTTGGGAGTACTTC
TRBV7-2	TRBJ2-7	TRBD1	CASSLGGQGYEQYF	TGTGCCAGCAGCTTAGGAGGACAGGGCTACGAGCAGTACTTC
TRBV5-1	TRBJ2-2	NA	CASSVPSTGELFF	TGCGCCAGCAGTGTCCCCAGCACCGGGGAGCTGTTTTTT
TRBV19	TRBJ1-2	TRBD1	CASSPGQDYSYGYTF	TGTGCCAGTAGTCCGGGACAGGACTATTCCTATGGCTACACCTTC
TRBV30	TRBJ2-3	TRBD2	CAWRSGRVVDTQYF	TGTGCCTGGCGTAGCGGGAGAGTAGTAGATACGCAGTATTTT
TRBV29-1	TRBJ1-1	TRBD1	CSGETGPEAFF	TGCAGCGGGGAGACAGGGCCTGAAGCTTTCTTT